The T cell receptor (beta chain) described here comes from a study of T cells after yellow fever vaccination. CDR3 length equals 11 residues. The germline V and J ends were trimmed by 7 bases and 6 bases, with 6 bases remaining between them. Germline CDR1 reads SNHLY; CDR2 reads FYNNEI. TCRdb ran MiXCR on the 5' RACE reads and lists one entry per CDR3 protein. The data show some 300,000 distinct CDR3 sequences, 7.5% to 9% seen once. Source: CD4+ T cells sorted from PBMCs, taken 5 days after the yellow fever booster vaccination. The V call is TRBV2, the J call TRBJ2-2, with unresolved D. This TCR was recovered from a man younger than 30 who received the YFV17D yellow fever vaccine. The CDR3 coding sequence is TGTGCCAGCAAATATTCCGGGGAGCTGTTTTTT. Its protein product is CASKYSGELFF.